This T cell receptor (beta chain) comes out of a study of early T cells in non-severe SARS-CoV-2 infection. TCRdb fed the 5' RACE reads into MiXCR, producing one record per CDR3 protein. The table records approximately 35,000 distinct CDR3 sequences, less than 6% of them present only once. CDR1 and CDR2 (germline): PRHDT, FYEKMQ (reference sequence). V gave up 3 bases and J gave up 8 bases; unmatched junction bases: 7. CDR3 length: 15 amino acids. This clonotype is large (0.1 to 1%) in the sample. The chain couples TRBV13 to TRBJ2-1, with 10 positions matching TRBD1. This clonotype originated in an adult who was a healthcare worker with PCR-confirmed SARS-CoV-2 infection or an uninfected control (not recorded which). Material for sequencing was whole blood. The CDR3 loop reads CASSFRQGASDEQFF. The DNA of the CDR3 is TGTGCCAGCAGCTTCCGACAGGGGGCTTCTGATGAGCAGTTCTTC.